The 27 T cell receptor beta chains below were found in one sample sequenced in a study of T cells after yellow fever vaccination. From the 5' RACE reads, TCRdb called clonotypes with MiXCR, one entry per CDR3 protein. The sample carries about 85,000 distinct CDR3 sequences, roughly 15% recorded once. The sequencing here drew on CD8+ T cells not binding an NS4B(214-222) dextramer, sorted from PBMCs, taken roughly 20 days after the first yellow fever vaccination. These receptors came from a young man who received the YFV17D yellow fever vaccine.

This clonotype was seen a handful of times. CDR3 region: CASSRDRESYNEQFF. In DNA, the CDR3 is TGTGCCAGCAGCCGCGACAGGGAAAGTTACAATGAGCAGTTCTTC. The genes are TRBV28 and TRBJ2-1; TRBD1 aligns across 7 bases. CDR3 length equals 15 residues. Unmatched junction bases numbered 9, after V lost 6 bases and J lost 4 bases. CDR1 is MDHEN, CDR2 SYDVKM, per germline.

The J gene is TRBJ1-1, the V gene TRBV7-8; no definite D call. This CDR3 spans 15 amino acids. The V end was cut by 5 bases, the J end by 3 bases, with 16 bases between. Germline values: CDR1 SGHVS, CDR2 FQNEAQ. The CDR3: CASSPNYGSDTEAFF. In DNA, the CDR3 is TGTGCCAGCAGCCCGAATTACGGAAGCGACACTGAAGCTTTCTTT. The full variable domain, rest sourced from reference TRBV7-8 and TRBJ1-1, is GAGVSQSPRYKVAKRGQDVALRCDPISGHVSLFWYQQALGQGPEFLTYFQNEAQLDKSGLPSDRFFAERPEGSVSTLKIQRTQQEDSAVYLCASSPNYGSDTEAFFGQGTRLTVV.

This clonotype was seen a handful of times. V is TRBV6-5 and J is TRBJ2-1, with a tentative D call TRBD1 (6 bases). The CDR3 has 14 amino acids. V was cut by 0 bases and J by 4 bases, with 7 bases left in between. Germline assignment: CDR1 MNHEY and CDR2 SVGAGI. CDR3 sequence: CASSYSRGYNEQFF. CDR3 DNA sequence: TGTGCCAGCAGTTACTCGAGGGGGTACAATGAGCAGTTCTTC.

The chain carries TRBV6-5 and TRBJ2-1; perhaps TRBD2 as D (6 bases). V was clipped by 0 bases and J by 3 bases, with 12 bases between them. The CDR3 has 16 residues. Germline CDR1 reads MNHEY; CDR2 reads SVGAGI. The chain's CDR3 is CASSYSNIGGYNEQFF. In nucleotides, the CDR3 is TGTGCCAGCAGTTACTCGAATATCGGGGGCTACAATGAGCAGTTCTTC.

The CDR3 is CASSSGTAGANVLTF. The CDR3 region has the DNA TGTGCCAGCAGCTCCGGGACAGCTGGGGCCAACGTCCTGACTTTC. The genes are TRBV5-5 and TRBJ2-6; 7 nucleotides match TRBD1. Germline loops: CDR1 SGHKS, CDR2 YYEKEE (reference sequence). The CDR3 totals 15 residues. Unmatched junction bases numbered 2, after V lost 3 bases and J lost 2 bases.

This CDR3 is CASSPGGGAWQYV. In DNA, the CDR3 is TGTGCCAGCAGCCCGGGGGGGGGTGCATGGCAGTACGTC. V gene TRBV27 combines with J gene TRBJ2-7, with TRBD2 identical over 8 bases. The V gene end was trimmed by 6 bases and the J gene end by 9 bases; junction bases not matched to a gene: 10. Germline V gene sequence: CDR1 MNHEY, CDR2 SMNVEV (reference sequence). The CDR3 is 13 residues long.

This clonotype was recorded many times. V gene TRBV25-1 combines with J gene TRBJ2-1; 10 bases align to TRBD2. This CDR3 spans 14 amino acids. Germline V gene sequence: CDR1 MGHDK, CDR2 SYGVNS. V lost 5 bases to trimming and J lost 6 bases; unmatched junction nucleotides: 4. Written as DNA, the CDR3 is TGTGCCAGCAGTCTAGCGGGGGCCCGCAATGAGCAGTTCTTC. Translation gives CASSLAGARNEQFF. The variable domain in full, completed from reference TRBV25-1 and TRBJ2-1, reads EADIYQTPRYLVIGTGKKITLECSQTMGHDKMYWYQQDPGMELHLIHYSYGVNSTEKGDLSSESTVSRIRTEHFPLTLESARPSHTSQYLCASSLAGARNEQFFGPGTRLTVL.

This rearrangement joins TRBV24-1 to TRBJ2-1, with a weak D call TRBD1 (5 bases). This CDR3 spans 17 amino acids. The germline V gene has CDR1 KGHDR and CDR2 SFDVKD. Trimming took off 0 bases at V and 0 bases at J, with 11 bases between the two ends. The CDR3 sequence: CATSDLDSPSSYNEQFF. The CDR3 DNA sequence: TGTGCCACCAGTGATTTGGACAGCCCGAGCTCCTACAATGAGCAGTTCTTC.

The chain recombines TRBV12-3 or TRBV12-4 with TRBJ2-5; D ambiguous. Trimming took off 3 bases at V and 1 base at J, with 12 bases between the two ends. This CDR3 has 15 amino acids. The CDR3 DNA is TGTGCCAGCAGTTTTCTGGGAACCTTCCAAGAGACCCAGTACTTC. Protein: CASSFLGTFQETQYF.

Only a few counts were recorded for this clonotype. The chain employs TRBV6-5 and TRBJ2-1; D tentatively fits TRBD1 or TRBD2 (5 bases each). Trimming pared 4 bases from V and 9 bases from J, leaving 22 bases between. The CDR3 runs to 16 residues. The germline V gene encodes CDR1 MNHEY and CDR2 SVGAGI. The CDR3 spells CASSSTGTRFGGEQFF. DNA of the CDR3: TGTGCCAGCAGTTCGACCGGGACCCGCTTCGGTGGTGAGCAGTTCTTC.

The gene calls are TRBV6-2 or TRBV6-3 and TRBJ1-5; D is ambiguous. V lost 5 bases to trimming and J lost 0 bases, with 14 bases between them. Germline CDR1 MNHEY, CDR2 SVGEGT. CDR3 length: 16 residues. The CDR3 sequence is CASSPREWGSNQPQHF. CDR3 bases: TGTGCCAGCAGTCCAAGGGAGTGGGGTAGCAATCAGCCCCAGCATTTT.

The CDR3 is CASSWAGPGTGELFF. The CDR3 DNA sequence: TGTGCCAGCAGCTGGGCGGGACCTGGCACCGGGGAGCTGTTTTTT. This chain links TRBV5-4 with TRBJ2-2; tentatively, D is TRBD2 (6 bases). V lost 3 bases and J 4 bases, leaving 13 bases between the germline ends. Looked up from germline, CDR1 is SGHNT and CDR2 is YYREEE (reference sequence). The CDR3 runs to 15 residues.

V is TRBV29-1 and J is TRBJ2-2; D may be TRBD1 (6 bases). Trimming left V 2 bases short and J 6 bases short, with 10 bases between. CDR3 size: 13 residues. Germline V gene data show CDR1 as SQVTM and CDR2 as ANQGSEA. The CDR3 here is CSVEQGRPGELFF. CDR3 DNA sequence: TGCAGCGTTGAACAGGGGCGCCCCGGGGAGCTGTTTTTT.

The rearrangement links TRBV4-3 to TRBJ2-1; 11 nucleotides align to TRBD2. The junction had 5 bases not matched to a gene; V was cut back by 0 bases and J by 10 bases. The CDR3 spans 15 residues. In germline, CDR1 is LGHNA, CDR2 YSLEER. CDR3 nucleotides: TGCGCCAGCAGCCAAGATCTAGCGGGGGGCTGGGAGCAGTTCTTC. The encoded protein is CASSQDLAGGWEQFF.

The rearrangement links TRBV27 to TRBJ2-1; D not resolved. The CDR3 extends over 15 amino acids. Germline values: CDR1 MNHEY, CDR2 SMNVEV (reference sequence). V lost 2 bases to trimming and J lost 0 bases, with 8 bases between them. Here the CDR3 reads CASSLEPNSYNEQFF. CDR3 nucleotide sequence: TGTGCCAGCAGTTTAGAACCCAACTCCTACAATGAGCAGTTCTTC.

The chain joins TRBV20-1 to TRBJ2-7; D is unresolved. This CDR3 is built from 14 residues. CDR1 DFQATT and CDR2 SNEGSKA come from the germline V gene (reference sequence). V was cut by 0 bases and J by 2 bases, with 11 bases left in between. The CDR3 DNA is TGCAGTGCTAGAGAGGAAAATCGAGCCTACGAGCAGTACTTC. It is translated as CSAREENRAYEQYF.

The chain is built from TRBV4-1 and TRBJ1-6; no firm D call. The ends were cut back, 0 bases at V and 9 bases at J, with 12 bases in the middle. Looked up from germline, CDR1 is MGHRA and CDR2 is YSYEKL. The CDR3 consists of 15 residues. CDR3 coding DNA: TGCGCCAGCAGCCAAGATTCCAGGAACGGTTCACCCCTCCACTTT. Translating it yields CASSQDSRNGSPLHF.

The chain joins TRBV27 to TRBJ1-6; the D is unclear. Per the germline V gene, CDR1 is MNHEY and CDR2 is SMNVEV (reference sequence). Trimming took 4 bases from V and 8 from J, leaving 9 bases between them. The length of the CDR3 is 13 residues. The CDR3 nucleotides read TGTGCCAGCAGTTCAGGATTTCATTCACCCCTCCACTTT. Translated: CASSSGFHSPLHF.

Details on this clonotype: Germline is not matched at one junction end, which may reflect a read error. This sequence joins TRBV27 and TRBJ1-2, with D uncertain. The CDR3 covers 14 residues. Germline assignment: CDR1 MNHEY and CDR2 SMNVEV (reference sequence). This CDR3 reads CASSLSPESYGYTF. CDR3 DNA sequence: TGTGCCAGCAGTCTATCCCCGGAAAGCTATGGCTACACCTTC.

The chain recombines TRBV5-6 with TRBJ2-7; D is ambiguous. This CDR3 contains 11 residues. Germline V CDR1 and CDR2: SGHDT, YYEEEE. Between the trimmed V and J ends, which lost 3 bases and 5 bases, there was a span of 6 bases. CDR3 loop: CASSSIHEQYF. CDR3 DNA: TGTGCCAGCAGCTCCATCCACGAGCAGTACTTC.

This clonotype occurred a few times. The chain has TRBV12-3 or TRBV12-4 and TRBJ2-7; possible D gene TRBD1, 7 bases. CDR3 length: 12 residues. V dropped 5 bases and J dropped 7 bases, with 12 bases sitting between them. CDR3 in DNA: TGTGCCAGCAGTCCGACAGGGAGGGAGCAGTACGTC. Its protein is CASSPTGREQYV.

The rearrangement links TRBV11-2 to TRBJ2-6, with 10 bases aligning to TRBD1. The V gene end was trimmed by 8 bases and the J gene end by 0 bases; junction bases not matched to a gene: 10. CDR1 is SGHAT and CDR2 is FQNNGV in the germline V gene. The CDR3 spans 18 residues. Here the CDR3 DNA reads TGTGCCAGCGCTTTGGGGGACAGGGGCCTCTCTGGGGCCAACGTCCTGACTTTC. Translated: CASALGDRGLSGANVLTF.

This chain's CDR3 is CASSHREGYQPQHF. The CDR3 DNA sequence: TGTGCCAGCAGTCACAGGGAGGGATATCAGCCCCAGCATTTT. V and J are TRBV6-5 and TRBJ1-5; tentatively, D is TRBD1 (6 bases). CDR1 and CDR2 (germline): MNHEY, SVGAGI. V gave up 5 bases and J gave up 5 bases, with 13 bases separating them. The CDR3 runs 14 residues.

This clonotype was counted between two and nine times. This chain links TRBV15 with TRBJ2-2, with a tentative D call TRBD2 (6 bases). V was shortened by 0 bases and J by 7 bases, with 9 bases between the two germline ends. The CDR3 sequence is 14 residues long. The germline V gene encodes CDR1 LNHNV and CDR2 YYDKDF (reference sequence). Written as DNA, the CDR3 is TGTGCCACCAGCAGAGATTTGGGGGGCGGGGAGCTGTTTTTT. Protein: CATSRDLGGGELFF.

This clonotype was seen only a few times. V is TRBV13 and J is TRBJ2-1; 9 bases agree with TRBD1. The CDR3 covers 16 residues. The germline gives CDR1 PRHDT, CDR2 FYEKMQ (reference sequence). V shed 4 bases and J 7 bases; nucleotides not matched to a gene: 11. CDR3 residues: CASSWTGVGGRNEQFF. The CDR3 DNA reads TGTGCCAGCAGCTGGACAGGGGTCGGGGGGAGAAATGAGCAGTTCTTC.

This clonotype was observed many times. The rearrangement uses TRBV5-1 and TRBJ2-1; TRBD2 is a possible D gene (6 bases). This CDR3 has 12 amino acids. Germline CDR1 and CDR2: SGHRS and YFSETQ. Trimming left V 2 bases short and J 9 bases short, with 9 bases between. Written as DNA, the CDR3 is TGCGCCAGCAGCTTTAGGGACTCTGAGCAGTTCTTC. Its protein is CASSFRDSEQFF.

The chain joins TRBV29-1 to TRBJ1-1; D is unclear. In germline, CDR1 is SQVTM, CDR2 ANQGSEA. CDR3 length: 14 amino acids. Trimming took 4 bases from V and 5 from J, leaving 17 bases between them. CDR3 sequence: CSVAGDLVMTEAFF. The CDR3 DNA sequence: TGCAGCGTTGCCGGTGATCTAGTTATGACTGAAGCTTTCTTT.